The source of this T cell receptor beta chain is a study of blood T cell repertoires in COVID-19. Study-wide context: Sources were T cells, B-cell-depleted T cells, or PBMCs; the material itself was cDNA or gDNA.

How the authors handled the data: Amplification of reference gene primers was used by the study to estimate nucleated cell counts. TCRdb keeps only in-frame clones here, not all; method: immunoSEQ multiplex PCR. That table furnishes V, J and clone size, whereas the DNA furnished D and trimming. The data contain a few hundred thousand clones, roughly 85% of them singletons. The sequence derives from a man between 45 and 60 years old with active or convalescent COVID-19. Material for sequencing was peripheral blood.

In nucleotides, the CDR3 is TGTGCCAGCAGGCGTACCGGGACATTGAACACTGAAGCTTTCTTT. Translating it yields CASRRTGTLNTEAFF. V gene TRBV7-2 combines with J gene TRBJ1-1, with a possible D match to TRBD1 (6 bases). V lost 6 bases and J lost 0, with 14 bases in between. Germline CDR1 is SGHTA and CDR2 is FQGNSA. The length of the CDR3 is 15 residues.